This T cell receptor (beta chain) is drawn from a study of OX40 agonist ivuxolimab in advanced cancers. Findings and caveats of the study: Clones of CD4+ and CD8+ blood T cells grew by week 6 at doses of 0.1 to 3.0 mg/kg. Mean expanded clone counts were higher in CD8+ than CD4+ T cells.

Concerning this clone itself: Its antigen is not identified.

The data were produced by immunoSEQ multiplex PCR, yet TCRdb's version contains in-frame clones alone and is incomplete. The sample carries 50,000 to 60,000 clones, about nine tenths recorded once. Germline V lookup: CDR1 LNHDA, CDR2 SQIVND (reference sequence). The V end was cut by 7 bases, the J end by 3 bases, with 16 bases between. The CDR3 is made up of 15 amino acids. J is TRBJ1-5 and V is TRBV19; D is undetermined. The sequenced sample was CD4+ or CD8+ T cells sorted from blood, obtained in a trial of the OX40 agonist ivuxolimab. The TCR sequence derives from an adult with an advanced solid tumor such as melanoma, head and neck, liver or kidney cancer. For the CDR3, the DNA is TGTGCCAGTAATTCGGCAGGACCCGTCAATCAGCCCCAGCATTTT. Its translation: CASNSAGPVNQPQHF. Combining the CDR3 with reference TRBV19 and TRBJ1-5 gives the whole variable domain DGGITQSPKYLFRKEGQNVTLSCEQNLNHDAMYWYRQDPGQGLRLIYYSQIVNDFQKGDIAEGYSVSREKKESFPLTVTSAQKNPTAFYLCASNSAGPVNQPQHFGDGTRLSIL.